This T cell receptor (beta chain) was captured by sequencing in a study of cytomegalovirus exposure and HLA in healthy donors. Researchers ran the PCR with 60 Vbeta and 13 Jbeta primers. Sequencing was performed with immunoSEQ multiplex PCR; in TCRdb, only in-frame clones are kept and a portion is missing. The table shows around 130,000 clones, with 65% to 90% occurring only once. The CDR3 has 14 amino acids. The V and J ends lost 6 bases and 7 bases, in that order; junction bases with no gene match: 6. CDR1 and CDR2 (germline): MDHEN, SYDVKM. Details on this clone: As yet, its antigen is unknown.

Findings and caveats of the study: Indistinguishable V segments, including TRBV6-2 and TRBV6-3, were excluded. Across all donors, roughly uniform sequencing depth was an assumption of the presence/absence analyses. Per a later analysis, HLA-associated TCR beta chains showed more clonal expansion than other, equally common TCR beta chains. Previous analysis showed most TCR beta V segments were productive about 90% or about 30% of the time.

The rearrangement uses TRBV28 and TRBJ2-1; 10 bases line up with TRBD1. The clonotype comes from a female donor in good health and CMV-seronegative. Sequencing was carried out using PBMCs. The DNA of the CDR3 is TGTGCCAGCAGCCCTAGACAGGGGGCAAATGAGCAGTTCTTC. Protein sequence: CASSPRQGANEQFF.